The rows below give T cell receptor beta chains drawn from one sample of a study of PD-L1 blockade in urothelial cancer. Method: immunoSEQ multiplex PCR; TCRdb's copy keeps in-frame clones and lacks some. The sample records 35,000 or so clones, around 80% being singletons. This material consisted of PBMCs, taken around atezolizumab (anti-PD-L1) treatment. The receptors here all came from a man in his sixties with urothelial cancer. Both conserved end residues are part of each CDR3. The D gene is left open where the match is weak. Clone size is stated in some rows and not others, as once, few, many or a class when expanded.

cdr3_aa: CASSYGDRLNKGYGYTF
cdr3_nt: TGCGCCAGCAGTTACGGGGACAGACTAAATAAAGGCTATGGCTACACCTTC
d_call: TRBD1
clone_size: .
j_call: TRBJ1-2
v_call: TRBV5-1

cdr3_aa: CASSLEWGFGELFF
cdr3_nt: TGCGCCAGCAGCCTTGAGTGGGGCTTCGGGGAGCTGTTTTTT
d_call: .
clone_size: .
j_call: TRBJ2-2
v_call: TRBV5-1

cdr3_aa: CAWSLSGGHLNTEAFF
cdr3_nt: TGTGCCTGGAGCTTGAGTGGGGGACATCTGAACACTGAAGCTTTCTTT
d_call: .
clone_size: .
j_call: TRBJ1-1
v_call: TRBV30

cdr3_aa: CASNAAGYNEQFF
cdr3_nt: TGCGCCAGCAACGCAGCGGGGTACAATGAGCAGTTCTTC
d_call: TRBD2
clone_size: .
j_call: TRBJ2-1
v_call: TRBV5-1

cdr3_aa: CASSAGGGYGYTF
cdr3_nt: TGTGCCAGCAGTGCGGGAGGAGGCTATGGCTACACCTTC
d_call: .
clone_size: few
j_call: TRBJ1-2
v_call: TRBV6-5

cdr3_aa: CASNYPSGQGNTIYF
cdr3_nt: TGTGCCAGCAACTACCCTTCGGGACAAGGAAACACCATATATTTT
d_call: .
clone_size: .
j_call: TRBJ1-3
v_call: TRBV28

cdr3_aa: CASSRQGSSYNEQFF
cdr3_nt: TGTGCCAGCAGCCGACAGGGGAGCTCCTACAATGAGCAGTTCTTC
d_call: TRBD1
clone_size: .
j_call: TRBJ2-1
v_call: TRBV7-2

cdr3_aa: CASSLIKGLQQFF
cdr3_nt: TGTGCCAGCAGCTTAATAAAGGGACTACAGCAGTTCTTC
d_call: TRBD2
clone_size: .
j_call: TRBJ2-1
v_call: TRBV7-2

cdr3_aa: CASSSRQGGSDYGYTF
cdr3_nt: TGTGCCAGCAGCTCCCGACAGGGGGGCTCCGACTATGGCTACACCTTC
d_call: TRBD1
clone_size: .
j_call: TRBJ1-2
v_call: TRBV13

cdr3_aa: CASSLAGGGETQYF
cdr3_nt: TGTGCCAGCAGCTTAGCGGGGGGAGGCGAGACCCAGTACTTC
d_call: .
clone_size: .
j_call: TRBJ2-5
v_call: TRBV7-2

cdr3_aa: CASSVATPNTEAFF
cdr3_nt: TGTGCCAGCAGCGTAGCGACACCAAACACTGAAGCTTTCTTT
d_call: .
clone_size: .
j_call: TRBJ1-1
v_call: TRBV9

cdr3_aa: CASSLYKTGGADQPQHF
cdr3_nt: TGTGCCAGCAGCTTATATAAGACAGGGGGCGCCGATCAGCCCCAGCATTTT
d_call: TRBD1
clone_size: .
j_call: TRBJ1-5
v_call: TRBV5-6

cdr3_aa: CASSLSQGGGELFF
cdr3_nt: TGTGCCAGCAGTCTAAGCCAGGGTGGGGGGGAGCTGTTTTTT
d_call: .
clone_size: .
j_call: TRBJ2-2
v_call: TRBV28

cdr3_aa: CASSENRVSGANVLTF
cdr3_nt: TGCGCCAGCAGTGAGAACAGGGTCTCTGGGGCCAACGTCCTGACTTTC
d_call: .
clone_size: once
j_call: TRBJ2-6
v_call: TRBV10-2

cdr3_aa: CASSTTVGRVEQYF
cdr3_nt: TGTGCCAGTAGTACGACAGTTGGGAGGGTCGAGCAGTACTTC
d_call: TRBD2
clone_size: .
j_call: TRBJ2-7
v_call: TRBV19

cdr3_aa: CASSFRGGGQETQYF
cdr3_nt: TGTGCCAGCAGCTTCCGCGGGGGGGGCCAAGAGACCCAGTACTTC
d_call: TRBD2
clone_size: once
j_call: TRBJ2-5
v_call: TRBV5-4

cdr3_aa: CASSPGGQVPSGANVLTF
cdr3_nt: TGTGCCAGCAGCCCGGGAGGGCAGGTGCCCTCTGGGGCCAACGTCCTGACTTTC
d_call: TRBD2
clone_size: .
j_call: TRBJ2-6
v_call: TRBV5-6

cdr3_aa: CASSPTGRTEAFF
cdr3_nt: TGTGCCAGCAGTCCCACAGGGCGCACTGAAGCTTTCTTT
d_call: .
clone_size: .
j_call: TRBJ1-1
v_call: TRBV28

cdr3_aa: CSAQPTGAHEQYF
cdr3_nt: TGCAGCGCCCAACCGACAGGCGCGCACGAGCAGTACTTC
d_call: .
clone_size: .
j_call: TRBJ2-7
v_call: TRBV29-1

cdr3_aa: CASSPGTGENF
cdr3_nt: TGTGCCAGCAGCCCCGGGACAGGGGAAAACTTC
d_call: TRBD1
clone_size: .
j_call: TRBJ2-7
v_call: TRBV2

cdr3_aa: CASSQERAGGYNEQFF
cdr3_nt: TGTGCCAGCAGCCAAGAAAGAGCGGGAGGCTACAATGAGCAGTTCTTC
d_call: TRBD2
clone_size: .
j_call: TRBJ2-1
v_call: TRBV4-2

cdr3_aa: CATSRDRRYQETQYF
cdr3_nt: TGTGCCACCAGCAGAGATCGGCGGTACCAAGAGACCCAGTACTTC
d_call: .
clone_size: few
j_call: TRBJ2-5
v_call: TRBV15

cdr3_aa: CASSRTSGSIDTQYF
cdr3_nt: TGTGCCAGCAGCCGCACTAGCGGGAGTATTGATACGCAGTATTTT
d_call: TRBD2
clone_size: .
j_call: TRBJ2-3
v_call: TRBV4-2

cdr3_aa: CASSPGQNNSPLHF
cdr3_nt: TGTGCCAGCAGTCCGGGACAGAATAATTCACCCCTCCACTTT
d_call: TRBD1
clone_size: .
j_call: TRBJ1-6
v_call: TRBV6-1

cdr3_aa: CTSSHQRERGGVETQYF
cdr3_nt: TGCACCAGCAGCCACCAAAGGGAGCGGGGGGGCGTAGAGACCCAGTACTTC
d_call: .
clone_size: .
j_call: TRBJ2-5
v_call: TRBV1

cdr3_aa: CASSPRGREKLFF
cdr3_nt: TGTGCCAGCAGTCCCAGGGGACGGGAAAAACTGTTTTTT
d_call: .
clone_size: .
j_call: TRBJ1-4
v_call: TRBV28

cdr3_aa: CASSIDWAGNTGELFF
cdr3_nt: TGTGCCAGTAGTATAGATTGGGCAGGGAACACCGGGGAGCTGTTTTTT
d_call: .
clone_size: .
j_call: TRBJ2-2
v_call: TRBV19

cdr3_aa: CATSRATGVMAREQYF
cdr3_nt: TGTGCCACCAGCAGAGCAACAGGGGTTATGGCAAGAGAGCAGTACTTC
d_call: TRBD1
clone_size: .
j_call: TRBJ2-7
v_call: TRBV15

cdr3_aa: CASSGGRAGNTGELFF
cdr3_nt: TGCGCCAGCAGTGGAGGTCGGGCGGGAAACACCGGGGAGCTGTTTTTT
d_call: .
clone_size: .
j_call: TRBJ2-2
v_call: TRBV10-1

cdr3_aa: CASSFRGNEKLFF
cdr3_nt: TGTGCCAGCAGCTTCAGGGGGAATGAGAAACTGTTTTTT
d_call: TRBD1
clone_size: .
j_call: TRBJ1-4
v_call: TRBV5-4

cdr3_aa: CASSQYGTGRTEAFF
cdr3_nt: TGTGCCAGCAGCCAGTACGGGACAGGGCGCACTGAAGCTTTCTTT
d_call: TRBD1
clone_size: .
j_call: TRBJ1-1
v_call: TRBV14

cdr3_aa: CASSLVVGGPNTEAFF
cdr3_nt: TGTGCCAGCAGCTTGGTCGTAGGTGGGCCGAACACTGAAGCTTTCTTT
d_call: .
clone_size: .
j_call: TRBJ1-1
v_call: TRBV5-8

cdr3_aa: CASSVAGTGGAGELFF
cdr3_nt: TGTGCCAGCAGCGTAGCCGGGACAGGGGGGGCCGGGGAGCTGTTTTTT
d_call: TRBD1
clone_size: .
j_call: TRBJ2-2
v_call: TRBV7-9

cdr3_aa: CASSRTRGRTDTQYF
cdr3_nt: TGTGCCAGCAGCCGGACCAGGGGTCGGACAGATACGCAGTATTTT
d_call: .
clone_size: .
j_call: TRBJ2-3
v_call: TRBV6-5

cdr3_aa: CASSAAGGTEAFF
cdr3_nt: TGTGCCAGCAGTGCCGCGGGGGGCACTGAAGCTTTCTTT
d_call: .
clone_size: .
j_call: TRBJ1-1
v_call: TRBV6-4

cdr3_aa: CASSLGGGDTDTQYF
cdr3_nt: TGTGCCAGCAGCTTAGGCGGGGGGGACACAGATACGCAGTATTTT
d_call: TRBD2
clone_size: .
j_call: TRBJ2-3
v_call: TRBV11-2

cdr3_aa: CASSDSRLAGGGEQFF
cdr3_nt: TGTGCCAGCAGTGACTCTCGGCTAGCGGGAGGGGGTGAGCAGTTCTTC
d_call: TRBD2
clone_size: .
j_call: TRBJ2-1
v_call: TRBV6-4

cdr3_aa: CASSEVSGEKLFF
cdr3_nt: TGCGCCAGCAGTGAGGTTTCGGGTGAAAAACTGTTTTTT
d_call: .
clone_size: .
j_call: TRBJ1-4
v_call: TRBV10-2

cdr3_aa: CASSLGTGTSTDTQYF
cdr3_nt: TGCGCCAGCAGCTTGGGGACAGGGACTAGCACAGATACGCAGTATTTT
d_call: TRBD1
clone_size: .
j_call: TRBJ2-3
v_call: TRBV5-1

cdr3_aa: CASRLGGGYEQYF
cdr3_nt: TGTGCCAGCAGACTGGGGGGGGGCTACGAGCAGTACTTC
d_call: TRBD2
clone_size: .
j_call: TRBJ2-7
v_call: TRBV28

cdr3_aa: CASRAGGNTIYF
cdr3_nt: TGTGCCAGCAGGGCAGGGGGAAACACCATATATTTT
d_call: .
clone_size: few
j_call: TRBJ1-3
v_call: TRBV9

cdr3_aa: CASSPDSIGEQYF
cdr3_nt: TGTGCCAGCAGCCCGGACTCCATAGGGGAGCAGTACTTC
d_call: .
clone_size: .
j_call: TRBJ2-7
v_call: TRBV7-9